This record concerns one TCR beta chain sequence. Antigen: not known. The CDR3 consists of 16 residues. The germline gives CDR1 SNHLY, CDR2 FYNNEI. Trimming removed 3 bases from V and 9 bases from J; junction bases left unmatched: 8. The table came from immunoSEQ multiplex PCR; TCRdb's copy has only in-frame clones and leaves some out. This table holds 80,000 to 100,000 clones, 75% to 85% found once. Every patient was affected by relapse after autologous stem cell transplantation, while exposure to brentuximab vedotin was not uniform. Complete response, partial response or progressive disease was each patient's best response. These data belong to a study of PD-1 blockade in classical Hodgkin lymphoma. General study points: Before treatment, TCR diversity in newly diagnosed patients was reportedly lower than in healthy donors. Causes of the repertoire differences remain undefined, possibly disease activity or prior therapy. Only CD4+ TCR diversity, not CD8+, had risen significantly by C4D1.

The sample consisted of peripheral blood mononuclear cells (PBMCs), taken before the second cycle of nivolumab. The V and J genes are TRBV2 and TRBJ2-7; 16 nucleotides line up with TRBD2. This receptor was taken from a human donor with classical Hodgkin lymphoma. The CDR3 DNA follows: TGTGCCAGCAGTGACCCCGGGACTAGCGGGAGGGCGTGGCAGTACTTC. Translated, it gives CASSDPGTSGRAWQYF.